Below are 8 T cell receptor beta chains sequenced from a single sample in a study of shared clonotypes between healthy human individuals. The assay was immunoSEQ multiplex PCR, and TCRdb's table has in-frame clones only and misses some. The table lists over 400,000 clones, approximately 95% of them singletons, with about 0.06% in the top ten. Sequencing was done on a sample of naive CD4+ T cells sorted from blood. Subset specified: CD45RA+ positively selected. Receptors were obtained from a woman in her thirties in good health.

The chain recombines TRBV5-1 with TRBJ2-3, with 9 bases that match TRBD2. The length of the CDR3 is 17 residues. After removal of 0 bases from V and 0 bases from J, the junction contained 5 bases not matched to a gene. Germline CDR1 and CDR2: SGHRS and YFSETQ. The chain's CDR3 is CASSLEPGLASTDTQYF. The DNA of the CDR3 is TGCGCCAGCAGCTTGGAACCGGGACTAGCTAGCACAGATACGCAGTATTTT.

J is TRBJ1-5 and V is TRBV18; D is uncertain. The CDR3 is 13 residues long. Germline V gene sequence: CDR1 KGHSH, CDR2 LQKENI. V gave up 4 bases and J gave up 4 bases, with 8 bases separating them. Here the CDR3 DNA reads TGTGCCAGCTCACGAGAGGGAAATCAGCCCCAGCATTTT. It encodes CASSREGNQPQHF. The variable domain in full, with the rest retrieved from reference TRBV18 and TRBJ1-5, is NAGVMQNPRHLVRRRGQEARLRCSPMKGHSHVYWYRQLPEEGLKFMVYLQKENIIDESGMPKERFSAEFPKEGPSILRIQQVVRGDSAAYFCASSREGNQPQHFGDGTRLSIL.

The V and J genes are TRBV5-1 and TRBJ1-1; D is unresolved. This CDR3 contains 13 residues. The germline V gene encodes CDR1 SGHRS and CDR2 YFSETQ. Trimming stripped 1 base from V and 2 bases from J, with 6 bases between. CDR3 amino acids: CASSLYSNTEAFF. The CDR3 DNA is TGCGCCAGCAGCTTGTACAGCAACACTGAAGCTTTCTTT.

The V call is TRBV27, the J call TRBJ2-4; no firm D call. The germline CDR1 and CDR2 sequences are MNHEY and SMNVEV (reference sequence). V gave up 2 bases and J gave up 1 base, with 6 bases separating them. CDR3 length equals 14 residues. CDR3 in DNA: TGTGCCAGCAGTTTAATAGGGGCCAAAAACATTCAGTACTTC. Protein: CASSLIGAKNIQYF.

The rearrangement links TRBV6-5 to TRBJ2-2; 7 bases line up with TRBD1. This CDR3 comprises 15 residues. Per the germline V gene, CDR1 is MNHEY and CDR2 is SVGAGI. After removal of 6 bases from V and 4 bases from J, the junction contained 8 bases not matched to a gene. CDR3 bases: TGTGCCAGCAGGGTACAGGGGAAGACCACCGGGGAGCTGTTTTTT. Its translation: CASRVQGKTTGELFF.

This clone was detected only once. The chain employs TRBV28 and TRBJ1-5; the D gene is possibly TRBD1 (6 bases). The CDR3 extends over 17 amino acids. Germline CDR1 and CDR2: MDHEN and SYDVKM. Trimming stripped 3 bases from V and 9 bases from J, with 24 bases between. The CDR3 reads CASSLGTNRVRGAPQHF. DNA of the CDR3: TGTGCCAGCAGTTTGGGGACCAACAGGGTAAGGGGGGCGCCCCAGCATTTT.

This chain connects TRBV10-3 to TRBJ2-7, with 9 bases identical to TRBD2. The CDR3 runs 17 residues. CDR1 is ENHRY, CDR2 SYGVKD, per germline. The trim removed 2 bases at V and 0 bases at J, leaving 8 bases unmatched. CDR3 sequence: CAISERRASGASYEQYF. The CDR3, as DNA: TGTGCCATCAGTGAGAGGAGGGCTAGCGGGGCCTCCTACGAGCAGTACTTC.

J is TRBJ2-7 and V is TRBV9; D is undetermined. Trimming left V 1 base short and J 6 bases short, with 11 bases between. The CDR3 extends over 13 amino acids. The germline V gene has CDR1 SGDLS and CDR2 YYNGEE. Here the CDR3 reads CASSVSPTTEQYF. In DNA form, the CDR3 reads TGTGCCAGCAGCGTAAGTCCCACTACCGAGCAGTACTTC.